Listed below are T cell receptor beta chains from one sample, sequenced in a study of blood T cell repertoires in COVID-19. This table comes from immunoSEQ multiplex PCR, and its TCRdb copy is limited to in-frame clones, with some not included. Here the sample spans tens of thousands of clones, about 87% being singletons. Sequencing was performed on peripheral blood. These receptors all stem from a human donor in a cohort sampled during active COVID-19. Each CDR3 is given without its conserved first and last residue.

v_call	j_call	cdr3_length	cdr3_aa
TRBV5-5	TRBJ2-3	13	ASSLNRVQADTQY
TRBV28	TRBJ2-7	15	ASSLWGLAGGPGEQY
TRBV19	TRBJ1-1	13	ASSILIRANTEAF
TRBV7-3	TRBJ1-1	14	ASSLTSAGVGTEAF
TRBV6-5	TRBJ2-3	13	ASRRAGGGADTQY
TRBV10-2	TRBJ1-6	13	ASSEQGQGGSPLH
TRBV19	TRBJ1-1	12	ASSLGRTSTEAF
TRBV11-3	TRBJ1-3	15	ASSLERAPLLGNTIY
TRBV4-1	TRBJ1-5	12	ASSRRGQSEAQH
TRBV20-1	TRBJ1-1	12	SASTRTGPTEAF
TRBV7-9	TRBJ2-3	12	ASSFDRGTDTQY
TRBV7-2	TRBJ2-3	13	ASSISPGFTDTQY
TRBV6-2/TRBV6-3	TRBJ2-3	12	ASSDRDIVHTQY
TRBV7-2	TRBJ2-2	13	ASSLYSTNTGELF
TRBV15	TRBJ1-5	12	ATSRDGRDQPQH
TRBV7-2	TRBJ2-3	13	ASSLGLASTDTQY
TRBV5-5	TRBJ2-7	11	ASSFLPTYEQY
TRBV6-4	TRBJ1-2	14	ASRAQGGALNYGYT
TRBV7-2	TRBJ1-5	14	ASSLQGTGGVQPQH
TRBV5-1	TRBJ1-6	13	ASSFQGALNSPLH
TRBV15	TRBJ2-7	11	ATSNTDDRAPY
TRBV18	TRBJ2-1	15	ASSLNTRTRRYNEQF
TRBV18	TRBJ2-1	10	ASSETGGEQF
TRBV28	TRBJ1-6	12	ASGSGTVPRSLH
TRBV29-1	TRBJ1-2	9	VEGDTYGYT
TRBV2	TRBJ1-1	13	ASSDPGQGRTEAF
TRBV7-9	TRBJ1-4	10	ASSLTWEKLF
TRBV11-2	TRBJ2-6	16	ASSQAGTGRRGANVLT